The 21 T cell receptor beta chains below were found in one sample sequenced in a study of shared clonotypes between healthy human individuals. Profiled with immunoSEQ multiplex PCR; TCRdb holds only in-frame clones, not every one. The sample lists under 1,100,000 clones, about 80% occurring once. Material: memory CD4+ T cells sorted from blood. As for subset: CD45RA-negative fraction. Receptors originate from a man younger than 30 in good health.

The rearrangement links TRBV5-4 to TRBJ2-1, with TRBD2 matching over 7 bases. Trimming cost V 7 bases and J 0 bases; bases outside gene matches: 10. Germline values: CDR1 SGHNT, CDR2 YYREEE (reference sequence). The CDR3 runs to 16 residues. The CDR3 sequence is CASGRAGRASYNEQFF. The CDR3, as DNA: TGTGCCAGCGGGAGGGCAGGGCGGGCCTCCTACAATGAGCAGTTCTTC.

This clone appeared once. The rearrangement links TRBV7-8 to TRBJ2-1; 10 nucleotides agree with TRBD2. Germline values: CDR1 SGHVS, CDR2 FQNEAQ. With V trimmed by 3 bases and J by 2 bases, 1 base remained unmatched. The CDR3 loop spans 15 amino acids. The CDR3 bases are TGTGCCAGCAGCTTCCTAGCGGGAGCCTACAATGAGCAGTTCTTC. Translated, it gives CASSFLAGAYNEQFF.

The V call is TRBV2, the J call TRBJ1-1; tentative D call: TRBD1 (6 bases). The CDR3 sequence is 14 residues long. V was clipped by 1 base and J by 5 bases, with 11 bases between them. The germline V gene encodes CDR1 SNHLY and CDR2 FYNNEI. The CDR3 DNA is TGTGCCAGCAGTGAAGTAGGGGGAATGACTGAAGCTTTCTTT. As protein: CASSEVGGMTEAFF.

The J gene is TRBJ1-1, the V gene TRBV6-5; 8 positions match TRBD1. Losses at the gene ends were 6 bases for V and 1 base for J; bases not matched to a gene: 4. Germline V lookup: CDR1 MNHEY, CDR2 SVGAGI. This CDR3 region has 14 residues. CDR3 in amino acids: CASRKGTGNTEAFF. CDR3 nucleotides: TGTGCCAGCAGGAAAGGGACAGGGAACACTGAAGCTTTCTTT.

The chain has TRBV6-6 and TRBJ2-3; D might be TRBD2 (7 bases). CDR3 length: 15 amino acids. The V gene's germline CDR1 is MNHNY and CDR2 SVGAGI (reference sequence). Trimming removed 6 bases at V and 4 bases at J, with 17 bases between. The DNA of the CDR3 is TGTGCCAGCAGGGGGGCTCGCGGGAGCGCAGATACGCAGTATTTT. Its translation: CASRGARGSADTQYF.

Here the CDR3 reads CASTLGPGAGGRETQYF. The DNA for the CDR3 is TGTGCCAGCACCCTGGGCCCTGGAGCGGGAGGGCGAGAGACCCAGTACTTC. The chain has TRBV5-6 and TRBJ2-5; 10 nucleotides align to TRBD2. The CDR3 consists of 17 residues. CDR1 and CDR2 (germline): SGHDT, YYEEEE. The J segment lost 4 bases and the V segment lost 6 bases, leaving 15 bases of the junction unmatched.

At least ten counts were recorded for this clone. The chain has TRBV2 and TRBJ2-7; 13 nucleotides align to TRBD2. The ends lost 7 bases at V and 5 bases at J; junction bases unmatched: 8. CDR3 length: 15 amino acids. Germline values: CDR1 SNHLY, CDR2 FYNNEI. The CDR3 loop is CASNSGLAGVHEQYF. In nucleotides, the CDR3 is TGTGCCAGCAATTCCGGACTAGCGGGGGTTCACGAGCAGTACTTC.

The V and J genes are TRBV27 and TRBJ2-1; 11 bases align to TRBD2. Trimming cost V 3 bases and J 9 bases; bases outside gene matches: 10. CDR1 and CDR2 from the germline V gene are MNHEY and SMNVEV (reference sequence). This CDR3 spans 16 amino acids. CDR3 in DNA: TGTGCCAGCAGTTTTTCCGGACTAGCGGGTTCTATTGAGCAGTTCTTC. Translation: CASSFSGLAGSIEQFF.

The CDR3 protein is CASSLGQGFTPLHF. CDR3 nucleotide sequence: TGTGCCAGCAGCTTGGGACAGGGGTTTACACCCCTCCACTTT. V is TRBV7-9 and J is TRBJ1-6, with 10 nucleotides matching TRBD1. The CDR3 is made up of 14 amino acids. The V gene end was trimmed by 3 bases and the J gene end by 11 bases; junction bases not matched to a gene: 4. The germline V gene has CDR1 SEHNR and CDR2 FQNEAQ (reference sequence).

There are a few counts of this clone. J is TRBJ1-1 and V is TRBV9, with no clear D. Germline V gene lookup returns CDR1 SGDLS and CDR2 YYNGEE. The V gene lost 4 bases and the J gene lost 10 bases, with 17 bases spanning the gap. This CDR3 is built from 13 residues. The CDR3 loop is CASSPYKFARAFF. The CDR3 bases are TGTGCCAGCAGCCCATATAAATTCGCCCGAGCTTTCTTT.

This clone showed up just once. The chain employs TRBV5-4 and TRBJ2-1, with TRBD2 identical over 14 bases. CDR1 is SGHNT, CDR2 YYREEE, per germline (reference sequence). V shed 4 bases and J 6 bases; nucleotides not matched to a gene: 6. This CDR3 has 16 residues. The CDR3 loop reads CASSGSGTSGSNEQFF. CDR3 DNA: TGTGCCAGCAGCGGGTCCGGGACTAGCGGGAGCAATGAGCAGTTCTTC. The whole variable domain, filled in from reference TRBV5-4 and TRBJ2-1, reads ETGVTQSPTHLIKTRGQQVTLRCSSQSGHNTVSWYQQALGQGPQFIFQYYREEENGRGNFPPRFSGLQFPNYSSELNVNALELDDSALYLCASSGSGTSGSNEQFFGPGTRLTVL.

V gene TRBV11-2 combines with J gene TRBJ2-7; 7 bases fit TRBD2. With V trimmed by 2 bases and J by 0 bases, 7 bases remained unmatched. This CDR3 spans 16 amino acids. The germline V gene encodes CDR1 SGHAT and CDR2 FQNNGV. The CDR3 region is CASSLRSGGSSYEQYF. CDR3 in DNA: TGTGCCAGCAGCTTACGGTCCGGGGGGAGCTCCTACGAGCAGTACTTC. The full variable domain, in which reference TRBV11-2 and TRBJ2-7 provide the parts outside the CDR3, is EAGVAQSPRYKIIEKRQSVAFWCNPISGHATLYWYQQILGQGPKLLIQFQNNGVVDDSQLPKDRFSAERLKGVDSTLKIQPAKLEDSAVYLCASSLRSGGSSYEQYFGPGTRLTVT.

The gene calls are TRBV5-1 and TRBJ2-7, with 9 bases lining up with TRBD1. CDR1 SGHRS and CDR2 YFSETQ come from the germline V gene. V lost 4 bases, J lost 2 bases, and 7 bases stayed unmatched. The CDR3 consists of 15 residues. CDR3 sequence reads: CASSPTGTGPYEQYF. The CDR3, as DNA: TGCGCCAGCAGCCCGACCGGGACAGGGCCCTACGAGCAGTACTTC.

In regard to this clone: Other DNA sequences from this sample encode an identical CDR3 as well. The rearrangement links TRBV7-3 to TRBJ1-5; D call uncertain. The CDR3 runs 13 residues. The germline V gene has CDR1 SGHTA and CDR2 FQGTGA. Trimming pared 0 bases from V and 5 bases from J, leaving 5 bases between. The CDR3 here is CASSLTRDQPQHF. CDR3 sequence (DNA): TGTGCCAGCAGCTTAACGCGGGATCAGCCCCAGCATTTT. Full variable domain (outside the CDR3, taken from reference TRBV7-3 and TRBJ1-5): GAGVSQTPSNKVTEKGKYVELRCDPISGHTALYWYRQSLGQGPEFLIYFQGTGAADDSGLPNDRFFAVRPEGSVSTLKIQRTERGDSAVYLCASSLTRDQPQHFGDGTRLSIL.

Comment on this clone: The identical CDR3 is also encoded by other nucleotide sequences in the sample. The V call is TRBV5-1, the J call TRBJ2-2; 8 bases are shared with TRBD2. Germline V lookup: CDR1 SGHRS, CDR2 YFSETQ. The CDR3 loop spans 15 amino acids. V was pared by 0 bases and J by 4 bases, with 2 bases of the junction left unmatched. Written as DNA, the CDR3 is TGCGCCAGCAGCTTGGACGGGAGGGGCACCGGGGAGCTGTTTTTT. Its protein product is CASSLDGRGTGELFF.

This clone came up many times. The chain is built from TRBV29-1 and TRBJ1-2; D gene unclear. V dropped 7 bases and J dropped 6 bases, with 18 bases sitting between them. The CDR3 spans 13 residues. Germline V gene lookup returns CDR1 SQVTM and CDR2 ANQGSEA. Written as DNA, the CDR3 is TGCAGCGCCCCCAGCACTCATGGGCATGGCTACACCTTC. The encoded protein is CSAPSTHGHGYTF.

Concerning this clone itself: A read error is likely here: a far larger clone is one base away. Different DNA sequences within this sample yield the same CDR3. This chain links TRBV5-1 with TRBJ1-2, with D unclear. V shed 0 bases and J shed 2 bases, with 5 bases lying between them. The CDR3 length is 13 residues. Germline V gene lookup returns CDR1 SGHRS and CDR2 YFSETQ. The CDR3 DNA follows: TGCGCCAGCAGCTTGGACGGAAACTATGGCTACACCTTC. It yields the protein CASSLDGNYGYTF.

The genes are TRBV5-1 and TRBJ2-3, with D unresolved. Germline lookup yields CDR1 SGHRS and CDR2 YFSETQ. With 5 bases removed from V and 0 bases from J, the gap between germline ends came to 10 bases. The CDR3 extends over 14 amino acids. CDR3 sequence (DNA): TGCGCCAGCAGAGAGTCCACTAGCACAGATACGCAGTATTTT. Residues: CASRESTSTDTQYF.

The V call is TRBV5-1, the J call TRBJ2-3; 14 positions match TRBD2. Trimming at V came to 3 bases and at J to 6 bases, leaving 15 bases not matched to a gene. Germline-derived CDR1 and CDR2 are SGHRS and YFSETQ. The CDR3 is made up of 19 amino acids. The CDR3 loop reads CASSYSGTSGRRVGDTQYF. DNA of the CDR3: TGCGCCAGCAGCTACTCCGGGACTAGCGGGAGAAGGGTCGGGGATACGCAGTATTTT.

The V gene is TRBV6-5, the J gene TRBJ2-7, with 7 positions matching TRBD2. In germline, CDR1 is MNHEY, CDR2 SVGAGI. J gave up 6 bases and V 5 bases, and 13 bases lay outside the gene matches. The CDR3 covers 15 residues. In DNA form, the CDR3 reads TGTGCCAGCAGTGCCTCCGGGGCGGGAGAGGGCGAGCAGTACTTC. It specifies CASSASGAGEGEQYF.

The rearrangement links TRBV5-6 to TRBJ1-5, with D perhaps matching TRBD1 (5 bases). The germline V and J ends were trimmed by 1 base and 2 bases, with 10 bases remaining between them. The CDR3 has 15 residues. Germline V gene lookup returns CDR1 SGHDT and CDR2 YYEEEE. The CDR3 reads CASSLRGAGNQPQHF. CDR3 DNA sequence: TGTGCCAGCAGCTTGAGAGGGGCTGGCAATCAGCCCCAGCATTTT.